The 32 T cell receptor beta chains listed next were all sequenced from one sample in a study of beta chain features in type 1 diabetes. The study, taken as a whole, reports: In every one of the four CD4+ subsets, TCRB CDR3s were moderately but significantly shorter in Type 1 diabetes patients.

Sequencing targeted expressed TCRB transcripts, as all isolated RNA had been reverse transcribed. Profiling relied on immunoSEQ multiplex PCR, and the TCRdb table lists in-frame clones only, not all of them. The sample gives 550,000 to 850,000 clones, over 10% of which show up once; around 0.022% is in the top ten. No antigen is known for these receptors. Sequencing was done on a sample of naive CD4+ T cells from blood. The receptors originated from a man aged 18-30 years with type 1 diabetes.

This clone was counted a few times. One end of the junction does not line up with germline, which may come from a read error. The chain uses TRBV18 and TRBJ2-4, with D possibly matching TRBD1 (7 bases). From germline, CDR1 is KGHSH and CDR2 LQKENI. CDR3 length equals 12 residues. CDR3 nucleotides: TGTGCCAGCTCACCCCGAGGCGGGACAGAAGTGTTC. Translating it yields CASSPRGGTEVF.

The chain employs TRBV18 and TRBJ1-5; D is ambiguous. V lost 8 bases and J lost 1, with 12 bases in between. CDR1 and CDR2 from the germline V gene are KGHSH and LQKENI. CDR3 length: 14 residues. CDR3 amino acids: CASHTGFSNQPQHF. The DNA of the CDR3 is TGTGCCAGCCACACGGGGTTCAGCAATCAGCCCCAGCATTTT.

This clone was recorded a few times. V usage is TRBV9 and J usage is TRBJ1-6; a weak D match, TRBD1 (6 bases). The germline V and J ends were trimmed by 1 base and 10 bases, with 18 bases remaining between them. Per the germline V gene, CDR1 is SGDLS and CDR2 is YYNGEE. The CDR3 runs to 16 residues. CDR3 in amino acids: CASSVMARGGESPLHF. The CDR3, as DNA: TGTGCCAGCAGCGTAATGGCCCGAGGGGGGGAATCACCCCTCCACTTT.

There are a few counts of this clone. This rearrangement joins TRBV5-1 to TRBJ2-5; either TRBD1 or TRBD2 may fit D (6 bases each). V was clipped by 1 base and J by 2 bases, with 9 bases between them. Germline CDR1 and CDR2: SGHRS and YFSETQ. The CDR3 has 14 amino acids. The CDR3 nucleotides read TGCGCCAGCAGCTTGAGGGGGGATCAAGAGACCCAGTACTTC. Protein sequence: CASSLRGDQETQYF.

This chain uses TRBV10-3 with TRBJ1-1; 7 bases line up with TRBD1. V lost 3 bases, J lost 0 bases, and 4 bases stayed unmatched. The CDR3 totals 15 residues. Germline CDR1 reads ENHRY; CDR2 reads SYGVKD. DNA of the CDR3: TGTGCCATCAGTGACCAAGGACAGGTGAACACTGAAGCTTTCTTT. Translating it yields CAISDQGQVNTEAFF.

This clone has a handful of counts. This chain connects TRBV5-4 to TRBJ1-2, with TRBD1 identical over 9 bases. The CDR3 length is 14 residues. Germline V gene data show CDR1 as SGHNT and CDR2 as YYREEE (reference sequence). J was trimmed by 3 bases and V by 2 bases; bases with no gene match: 2. CDR3 in amino acids: CASSLQGADYGYTF. In DNA form, the CDR3 reads TGTGCCAGCAGCTTACAGGGGGCTGACTATGGCTACACCTTC.

As regards this clone: Within the sample, other DNA sequences also encode this same CDR3. This rearrangement joins TRBV4-1 to TRBJ1-6; a possible D gene is TRBD1 (5 bases). CDR1 and CDR2 (germline): MGHRA, YSYEKL. The germline V and J ends were trimmed by 0 bases and 7 bases, with 7 bases remaining between them. CDR3 length equals 14 residues. The CDR3 reads CASSQEAGNSPLHF. In DNA form, the CDR3 reads TGCGCCAGCAGCCAAGAGGCAGGGAATTCACCCCTCCACTTT.

Comment on this clone: Distinct nucleotide sequences in the sample also encode this CDR3. The V gene is TRBV2, the J gene TRBJ2-1; 9 nucleotides agree with TRBD1. The CDR3 spans 14 residues. Trimming cost V 5 bases and J 3 bases; bases outside gene matches: 2. Per the germline V gene, CDR1 is SNHLY and CDR2 is FYNNEI. CDR3 sequence: CASSRDRDYNEQFF. The CDR3 DNA reads as TGTGCCAGCAGTCGGGACAGGGACTACAATGAGCAGTTCTTC.

This clone has only a few counts. The rearrangement uses TRBV27 and TRBJ1-2; a possible D gene is TRBD1 (6 bases). V lost 4 bases and J lost 6, with 18 bases in between. The germline V gene encodes CDR1 MNHEY and CDR2 SMNVEV (reference sequence). The CDR3 runs 15 residues. The CDR3 DNA reads TGTGCCAGCAGTTCCCCCTCTGCAGGGGCACATGGCTACACCTTC. Translating it yields CASSSPSAGAHGYTF.

The J gene is TRBJ2-7, the V gene TRBV30; TRBD2 might be the D (7 bases). The CDR3 covers 12 residues. Germline CDR1 GTSNPN, CDR2 SVGIG (reference sequence). The CDR3 sequence: CAGGGRSYEQYF. The CDR3 coding sequence is TGTGCTGGCGGGGGCCGCTCCTACGAGCAGTACTTC.

The chain links TRBV4-2 to TRBJ2-5, with 7 bases identical to TRBD2. The junction had 13 bases not matched to a gene; V was cut back by 1 base and J by 5 bases. Germline CDR1 is LGHNA and CDR2 is YNFKEQ. The CDR3 consists of 17 residues. The CDR3 spells CASSQVVALAGGETQYF. As DNA, the CDR3 is TGTGCCAGCAGCCAAGTGGTAGCACTCGCCGGGGGGGAGACCCAGTACTTC.

The chain employs TRBV5-1 and TRBJ1-6; D remains ambiguous. The CDR3 length is 17 residues. The V end was cut by 4 bases, the J end by 8 bases, with 22 bases between. Germline assignment: CDR1 SGHRS and CDR2 YFSETQ. In DNA, the CDR3 is TGCGCCAGCAGCCTAGGATTACGGTCCAGACGGGATTCACCCCTCCACTTT. Its translation is CASSLGLRSRRDSPLHF.

This clone was seen only a few times. V gene TRBV7-2 combines with J gene TRBJ1-6; D not resolved. Germline CDR1 is SGHTA and CDR2 is FQGNSA. The V end lost 5 bases, the J end lost 4 bases, and 15 bases lay between the germline ends. This CDR3 contains 16 residues. CDR3 bases: TGTGCCAGCAGCCCTCGGACGGATGTTTATAATTCACCCCTCCACTTT. Translating gives CASSPRTDVYNSPLHF.

This clone has more than one count but fewer than ten. This CDR3 is also generated by other DNA sequences in the sample. This chain links TRBV19 with TRBJ1-5; no clear D. Trimming pared 1 base from V and 0 bases from J, leaving 4 bases between. Germline CDR1 LNHDA, CDR2 SQIVND (reference sequence). The CDR3 is made up of 14 amino acids. The CDR3 spells CASSIVGSNQPQHF. The CDR3, as DNA: TGTGCCAGTAGTATAGTGGGTAGCAATCAGCCCCAGCATTTT.

This rearrangement joins TRBV18 to TRBJ1-5, with 9 bases aligning to TRBD1. Per the germline V gene, CDR1 is KGHSH and CDR2 is LQKENI. This CDR3 contains 14 residues. J was trimmed by 6 bases and V by 4 bases; bases with no gene match: 4. The chain's CDR3 is CASSHDRGFQPQHF. The CDR3 DNA reads as TGTGCCAGCTCACATGACAGGGGGTTTCAGCCCCAGCATTTT.

This clone was detected a few times. The V and J genes are TRBV5-4 and TRBJ2-3, with D possibly being TRBD2 (6 bases). The CDR3 consists of 16 residues. Trimming stripped 4 bases from V and 2 bases from J, with 17 bases between. The V gene's germline CDR1 is SGHNT and CDR2 YYREEE (reference sequence). The CDR3 DNA is TGTGCCAGCAGCCCCGTTGGTAGCGGTAACACAGATACGCAGTATTTT. This codes for CASSPVGSGNTDTQYF.

The chain couples TRBV7-9 to TRBJ1-1; D remains ambiguous. V lost 1 base and J lost 8, with 11 bases in between. CDR3 length: 13 amino acids. Germline V CDR1 and CDR2: SEHNR, FQNEAQ (reference sequence). The CDR3 bases are TGTGCCAGCAGCTTAGGAGATCAAACGGAAGCTTTCTTT. Translated, it gives CASSLGDQTEAFF.

The chain uses TRBV7-9 and TRBJ1-2, with a tentative D call TRBD1 (6 bases). V lost 2 bases and J lost 1, with 11 bases in between. The germline CDR1 and CDR2 sequences are SEHNR and FQNEAQ (reference sequence). The CDR3 consists of 15 residues. The CDR3 loop is CASSLHHRDNYGYTF. The DNA of the CDR3 is TGTGCCAGCAGCTTACACCACAGGGATAACTATGGCTACACCTTC. The full variable domain, in which reference TRBV7-9 and TRBJ1-2 provide the parts outside the CDR3, is DTGVSQNPRHKITKRGQNVTFRCDPISEHNRLYWYRQTLGQGPEFLTYFQNEAQLEKSRLLSDRFSAERPKGSFSTLEIQRTEQGDSAMYLCASSLHHRDNYGYTFGSGTRLTVV.

The rearrangement links TRBV2 to TRBJ1-2; D not resolved. CDR3 length equals 15 residues. The V end lost 2 bases, the J end lost 4 bases, and 14 bases lay between the germline ends. Germline-derived CDR1 and CDR2 are SNHLY and FYNNEI. The CDR3 DNA follows: TGTGCCAGCAGTGAAATTAGGCCCGAACCCTATGGCTACACCTTC. Amino acids: CASSEIRPEPYGYTF.

This clone appeared a few times. CDR3 sequence (DNA): TGTGCCAGTCTTGGGACAGGGGGGGAGTATGGCTACACCTTC. The encoded protein is CASLGTGGEYGYTF. The chain recombines TRBV19 with TRBJ1-2; 11 bases align to TRBD1. The junction had 7 bases not matched to a gene; V was cut back by 8 bases and J by 5 bases. Germline V gene data show CDR1 as LNHDA and CDR2 as SQIVND (reference sequence). The CDR3 is 14 amino acids.

The chain joins TRBV7-9 to TRBJ1-1; 7 bases align to TRBD1. After removal of 5 bases from V and 0 bases from J, the junction contained 6 bases not matched to a gene. Germline CDR1 and CDR2: SEHNR and FQNEAQ (reference sequence). This CDR3 has 15 residues. CDR3 protein: CASSPGGYMNTEAFF. The CDR3 coding sequence is TGTGCCAGCAGCCCAGGGGGGTACATGAACACTGAAGCTTTCTTT.

The V call is TRBV5-1, the J call TRBJ2-7, with a tentative D call TRBD1 (5 bases). CDR1 SGHRS and CDR2 YFSETQ come from the germline V gene. V gave up 0 bases and J gave up 4 bases, with 11 bases separating them. The CDR3 covers 14 residues. The CDR3 coding sequence is TGCGCCAGCAGCTTGGTAACAGGAATTTACGAGCAGTACTTC. Its translation is CASSLVTGIYEQYF.

This clone came up once. This chain connects TRBV2 to TRBJ1-5, with 7 bases that match TRBD1. The germline V gene has CDR1 SNHLY and CDR2 FYNNEI. This CDR3 region has 14 residues. The junction had 7 bases not matched to a gene; V was cut back by 10 bases and J by 1 base. In nucleotides, the CDR3 is TGTGCCACCCGACAGGGCTCGAGCAATCAGCCCCAGCATTTT. It is translated as CATRQGSSNQPQHF.

This clone has more than one count but fewer than ten. CDR3 in amino acids: CAGRTGETDTQYF. In nucleotides, the CDR3 is TGTGCCGGCCGGACAGGGGAGACAGATACGCAGTATTTT. The gene calls are TRBV6-6 and TRBJ2-3, with 9 bases fitting TRBD1. From germline, CDR1 is MNHNY and CDR2 SVGAGI (reference sequence). With V trimmed by 11 bases and J by 3 bases, 6 bases remained unmatched. The CDR3 runs 13 residues.

This clone was recorded many times. Different DNA sequences within this sample yield the same CDR3. V is TRBV14 and J is TRBJ2-6; D unclear. This CDR3 has 14 residues. Germline assignment: CDR1 SGHDN and CDR2 FVKESK. The ends were cut back, 4 bases at V and 0 bases at J, with 4 bases in the middle. CDR3 coding DNA: TGTGCCAGCAGCCCGACCTCTGGGGCCAACGTCCTGACTTTC. Its protein product is CASSPTSGANVLTF.

This clone was counted between two and nine times. The chain has TRBV29-1 and TRBJ2-7; D remains ambiguous. CDR1 and CDR2 from the germline V gene are SQVTM and ANQGSEA. Deletions cut 4 bases from V and 5 bases from J, with 9 bases between. The CDR3 is 11 residues long. This chain's CDR3 is CSVVRTDEQYF. CDR3 bases: TGCAGCGTTGTCCGGACCGACGAGCAGTACTTC.

The chain is built from TRBV25-1 and TRBJ2-7; no reliable D call. This CDR3 is built from 11 residues. The V gene lost 8 bases and the J gene lost 4 bases, with 9 bases spanning the gap. Per the germline V gene, CDR1 is MGHDK and CDR2 is SYGVNS. The CDR3 nucleotides are TGTGCCAGCGCCCACTATTACGAGCAGTACTTC. Protein: CASAHYYEQYF.

The chain links TRBV5-4 to TRBJ2-3; weak D call: TRBD1 (5 bases). The germline CDR1 and CDR2 sequences are SGHNT and YYREEE (reference sequence). Trimming stripped 2 bases from V and 3 bases from J, with 10 bases between. CDR3 length: 14 residues. The CDR3 coding sequence is TGTGCCAGCAGCTTCGACAGTTTGACAGATACGCAGTATTTT. Translation: CASSFDSLTDTQYF.

This clone was counted only a few times. The chain is built from TRBV10-3 and TRBJ2-3; D not certain. The germline V gene has CDR1 ENHRY and CDR2 SYGVKD. The CDR3 is 14 amino acids. Trimming stripped 7 bases from V and 1 base from J, with 12 bases between. The CDR3 coding sequence is TGTGCCATCATGGCCGAATACGGCACAGATACGCAGTATTTT. Protein product: CAIMAEYGTDTQYF.

J is TRBJ2-1 and V is TRBV5-1, with a tentative D call TRBD2 (5 bases). Trimming left V 0 bases short and J 4 bases short, with 14 bases between. The V gene's germline CDR1 is SGHRS and CDR2 YFSETQ. This CDR3 is 16 amino acids long. This CDR3 is CASSLARDTAYNEQFF. The DNA for the CDR3 is TGCGCCAGCAGCTTGGCCCGGGATACAGCTTACAATGAGCAGTTCTTC.

Note on this clone: The sample contains more than one DNA sequence encoding this CDR3. V usage is TRBV9 and J usage is TRBJ1-6; 9 nucleotides agree with TRBD1. Trimming took 2 bases from V and 7 from J; bases not matched to a gene: 1. Germline assignment: CDR1 SGDLS and CDR2 YYNGEE. CDR3 length equals 14 residues. The DNA of the CDR3 is TGTGCCAGCAGCGTTGGACAGGGGAATTCACCCCTCCACTTT. Translation gives CASSVGQGNSPLHF.

This clone has only a few counts. CDR3 nucleotides: TGTGCCAGCAGCTTGTCGACATTGAACACTGAAGCTTTCTTT. Amino acids: CASSLSTLNTEAFF. V usage is TRBV5-8 and J usage is TRBJ1-1, with no clear D. CDR1 and CDR2 from the germline V gene are SGHTS and YDEGEE. The CDR3 is 14 amino acids. Trimming cost V 1 base and J 0 bases, with 7 bases left between them.